A single sample gave rise to the 5 T cell receptor beta chains below, sequenced in a study of molecular identifiers for immune sequencing clone quantification. TCRdb re-derived calls from the PCR reads in MiXCR, one entry per CDR3 protein. This sample has under 800,000 distinct CDR3 sequences, with 25% found just once. The sample taken for sequencing was naive CD8+ T cells from blood, with Jurkat cell RNA spiked in. Stated subset: FACS-sorted CD8+CD4-CCR7+CD45RA+ naive T cells. Source of these receptors: a human donor in good health. Some libraries in this study had Jurkat cell RNA spiked in.

The chain recombines TRBV20-1 with TRBJ2-1; a possible D gene is TRBD2 (6 bases). Trimming removed 4 bases at V and 5 bases at J, with 18 bases between. CDR3 length: 15 residues. The germline gives CDR1 DFQATT, CDR2 SNEGSKA (reference sequence). CDR3 coding DNA: TGCAGTGCTAACAGATGGGGGGAAAAGGACAATGAGCAGTTCTTC. Residues: CSANRWGEKDNEQFF.

This clonotype showed up many times. The chain combines TRBV5-1 with TRBJ2-3; tentative D call: TRBD1 (6 bases). CDR3 length: 15 residues. Germline CDR1 SGHRS, CDR2 YFSETQ. The ends were cut back, 6 bases at V and 0 bases at J, with 14 bases in the middle. CDR3 sequence: CASITGTSSTDTQYF. CDR3 sequence (DNA): TGCGCCAGCATAACCGGGACATCGAGCACAGATACGCAGTATTTT. The entire variable domain, with the rest obtained from reference TRBV5-1 and TRBJ2-3, is as follows: KAGVTQTPRYLIKTRGQQVTLSCSPISGHRSVSWYQQTPGQGLQFLFEYFSETQRNKGNFPGRFSGRQFSNSRSEMNVSTLELGDSALYLCASITGTSSTDTQYFGPGTRLTVL.

This clonotype was counted between two and nine times. This chain links TRBV18 with TRBJ2-7; D remains unclear. Germline V gene sequence: CDR1 KGHSH, CDR2 LQKENI. The CDR3 contains 14 residues. Trimming stripped 4 bases from V and 4 bases from J, with 14 bases between. DNA for the CDR3: TGTGCCAGCTCACAAAACCAGGTGGAGTACGAGCAGTACTTC. This sequence encodes CASSQNQVEYEQYF. Full variable domain (outside the CDR3, taken from reference TRBV18 and TRBJ2-7): NAGVMQNPRHLVRRRGQEARLRCSPMKGHSHVYWYRQLPEEGLKFMVYLQKENIIDESGMPKERFSAEFPKEGPSILRIQQVVRGDSAAYFCASSQNQVEYEQYFGPGTRLTVT.

This clonotype was counted between two and nine times. V and J are TRBV7-6 and TRBJ2-1; D possibly corresponds to TRBD1 (5 bases). The CDR3 is made up of 12 amino acids. V was clipped by 3 bases and J by 7 bases, with 7 bases between them. Germline assignment: CDR1 SGHVS and CDR2 FNYEAQ. The CDR3 nucleotides read TGTGCCAGCAGCTTTCAGGGAAATGAGCAGTTCTTC. Protein sequence: CASSFQGNEQFF.

This clonotype has more than one count but fewer than ten. CDR3 amino acids: CASSPPPGAYNEQFF. In nucleotides, the CDR3 is TGTGCCAGCAGCCCCCCCCCGGGAGCTTACAATGAGCAGTTCTTC. The chain uses TRBV9 and TRBJ2-1; a weak D match, TRBD2 (6 bases). Germline CDR1 and CDR2: SGDLS and YYNGEE. The germline V and J ends were trimmed by 4 bases and 4 bases, with 15 bases remaining between them. The CDR3 covers 15 residues.